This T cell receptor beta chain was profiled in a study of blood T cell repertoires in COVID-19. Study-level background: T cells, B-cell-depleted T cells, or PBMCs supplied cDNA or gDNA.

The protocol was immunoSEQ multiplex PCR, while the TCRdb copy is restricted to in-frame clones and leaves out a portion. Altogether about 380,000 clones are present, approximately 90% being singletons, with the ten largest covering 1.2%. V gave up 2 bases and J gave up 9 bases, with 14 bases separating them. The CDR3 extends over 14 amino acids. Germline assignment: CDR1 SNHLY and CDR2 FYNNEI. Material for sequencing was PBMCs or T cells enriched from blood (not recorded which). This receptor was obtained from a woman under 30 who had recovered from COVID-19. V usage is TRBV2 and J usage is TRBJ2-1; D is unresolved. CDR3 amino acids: CASSEYGGPGEQFF. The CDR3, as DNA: TGTGCCAGCAGTGAATATGGCGGCCCGGGTGAGCAGTTCTTC.